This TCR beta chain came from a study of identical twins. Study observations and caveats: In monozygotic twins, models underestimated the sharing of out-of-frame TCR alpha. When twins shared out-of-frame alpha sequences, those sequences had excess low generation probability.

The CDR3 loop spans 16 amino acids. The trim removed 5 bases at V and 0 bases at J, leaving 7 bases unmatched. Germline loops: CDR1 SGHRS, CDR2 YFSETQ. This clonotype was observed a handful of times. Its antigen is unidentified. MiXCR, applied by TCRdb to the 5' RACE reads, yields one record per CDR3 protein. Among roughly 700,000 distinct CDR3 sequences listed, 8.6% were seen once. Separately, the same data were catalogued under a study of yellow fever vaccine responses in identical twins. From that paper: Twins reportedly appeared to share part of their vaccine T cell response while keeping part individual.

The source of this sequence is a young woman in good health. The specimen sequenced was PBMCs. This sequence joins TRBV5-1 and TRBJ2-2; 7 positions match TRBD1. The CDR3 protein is CASRSQGSPNTGELFF. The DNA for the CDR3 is TGCGCCAGCAGGTCACAGGGGAGTCCGAACACCGGGGAGCTGTTTTTT.